The T cell receptor (beta chain) under discussion was sequenced for a study of beta chain features in type 1 diabetes. Germline CDR1 LGHNA, CDR2 YSLEER. V was cut by 1 base and J by 3 bases, with 15 bases left in between. This CDR3 has 16 residues. This clone came up a few times. Antigen unknown. Study outcomes and limitations: All four CD4+ subsets from Type 1 diabetes patients carried moderately but significantly shorter TCRB CDR3s.

Reverse transcription of all isolated RNA meant that expressed TCRB transcripts were sequenced. The assay was immunoSEQ multiplex PCR, and TCRdb's table has in-frame clones only and misses some. Found here are approximately 260,000 clones, around 21% of them singletons; the top ten hold 0.028%. Sample: naive CD4+ T cells from blood. This TCR came from a woman aged 40 to 49 with type 1 diabetes. V is TRBV4-3 and J is TRBJ1-1, with D possibly being TRBD1 (5 bases). The CDR3 loop reads CASSQVFWGGHTEAFF. For the CDR3, the DNA is TGCGCCAGCAGCCAAGTGTTTTGGGGCGGCCACACTGAAGCTTTCTTT.